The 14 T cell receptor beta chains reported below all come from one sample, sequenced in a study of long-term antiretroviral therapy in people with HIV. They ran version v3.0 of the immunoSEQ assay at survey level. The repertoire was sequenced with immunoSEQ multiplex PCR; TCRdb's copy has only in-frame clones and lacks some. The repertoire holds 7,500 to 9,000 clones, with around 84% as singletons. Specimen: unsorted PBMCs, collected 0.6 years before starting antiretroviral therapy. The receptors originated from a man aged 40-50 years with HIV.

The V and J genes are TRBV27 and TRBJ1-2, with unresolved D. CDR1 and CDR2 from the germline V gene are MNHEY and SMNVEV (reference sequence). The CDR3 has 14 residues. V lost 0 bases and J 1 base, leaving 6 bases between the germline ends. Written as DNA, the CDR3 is TGTGCCAGCAGTTTATCAGGCGATAACTATGGCTACACCTTC. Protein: CASSLSGDNYGYTF.

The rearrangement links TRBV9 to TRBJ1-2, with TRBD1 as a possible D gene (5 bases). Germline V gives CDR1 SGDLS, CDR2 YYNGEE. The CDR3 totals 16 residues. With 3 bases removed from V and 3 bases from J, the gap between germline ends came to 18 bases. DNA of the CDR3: TGTGCCAGCAGCGCCCATGCCGGGGGATATGACTATGGCTACACCTTC. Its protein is CASSAHAGGYDYGYTF.

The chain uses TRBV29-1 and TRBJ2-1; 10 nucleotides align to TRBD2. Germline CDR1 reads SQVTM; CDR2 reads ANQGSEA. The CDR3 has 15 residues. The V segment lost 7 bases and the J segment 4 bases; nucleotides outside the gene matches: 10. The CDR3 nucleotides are TGCAGCGCCGACGTCGGACTAGCGGTATACAATGAGCAGTTCTTC. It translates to CSADVGLAVYNEQFF.

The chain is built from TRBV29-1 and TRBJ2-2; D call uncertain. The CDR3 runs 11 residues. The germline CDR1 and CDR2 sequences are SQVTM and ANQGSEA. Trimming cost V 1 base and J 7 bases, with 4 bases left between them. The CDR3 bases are TGCAGCGTTGAAGCAAACGGGGAGCTGTTTTTT. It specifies CSVEANGELFF.

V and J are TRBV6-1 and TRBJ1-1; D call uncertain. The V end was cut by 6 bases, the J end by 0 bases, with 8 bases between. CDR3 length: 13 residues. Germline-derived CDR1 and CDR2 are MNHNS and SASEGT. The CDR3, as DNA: TGTGCCAGCAGAGGATGGGTGAACACTGAAGCTTTCTTT. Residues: CASRGWVNTEAFF.

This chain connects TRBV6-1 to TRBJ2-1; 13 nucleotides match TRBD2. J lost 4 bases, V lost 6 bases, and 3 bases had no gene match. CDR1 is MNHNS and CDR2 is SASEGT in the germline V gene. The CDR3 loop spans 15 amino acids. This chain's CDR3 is CASRELAGGYNEQFF. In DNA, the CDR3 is TGTGCCAGCAGAGAACTAGCGGGGGGGTACAATGAGCAGTTCTTC.

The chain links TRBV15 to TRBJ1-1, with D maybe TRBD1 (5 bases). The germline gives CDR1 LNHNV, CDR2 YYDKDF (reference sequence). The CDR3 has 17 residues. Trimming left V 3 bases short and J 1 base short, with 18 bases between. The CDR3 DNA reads TGTGCCACCAGCAGGGACCCTTTGGGGACGGGGAACACTGAAGCTTTCTTT. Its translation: CATSRDPLGTGNTEAFF.

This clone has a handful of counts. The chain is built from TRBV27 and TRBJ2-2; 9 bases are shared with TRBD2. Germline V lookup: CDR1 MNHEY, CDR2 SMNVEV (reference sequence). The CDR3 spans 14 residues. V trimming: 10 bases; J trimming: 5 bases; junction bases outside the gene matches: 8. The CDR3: CATSLAGETGELFF. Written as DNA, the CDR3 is TGTGCCACCTCCTTAGCGGGGGAAACCGGGGAGCTGTTTTTT.

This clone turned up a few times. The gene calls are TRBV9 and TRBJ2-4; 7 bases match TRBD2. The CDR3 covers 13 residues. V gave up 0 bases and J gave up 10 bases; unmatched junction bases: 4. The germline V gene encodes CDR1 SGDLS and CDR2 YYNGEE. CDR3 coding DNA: TGTGCCAGCAGCGTAGAGTGGGAGGGAATTCAGTACTTC. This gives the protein CASSVEWEGIQYF.

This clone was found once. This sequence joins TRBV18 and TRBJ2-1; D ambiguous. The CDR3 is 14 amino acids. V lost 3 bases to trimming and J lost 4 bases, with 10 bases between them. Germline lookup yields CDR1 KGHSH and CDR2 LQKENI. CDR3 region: CASSPVSLYNEQFF. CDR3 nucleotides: TGTGCCAGCTCACCCGTTTCCCTATACAATGAGCAGTTCTTC.

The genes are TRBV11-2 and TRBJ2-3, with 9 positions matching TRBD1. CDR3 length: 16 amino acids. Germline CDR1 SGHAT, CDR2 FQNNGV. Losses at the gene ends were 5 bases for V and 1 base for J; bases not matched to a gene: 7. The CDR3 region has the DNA TGTGCCAGCAGCGAAAACAGGGGGCGCGGCACAGATACGCAGTATTTT. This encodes CASSENRGRGTDTQYF.

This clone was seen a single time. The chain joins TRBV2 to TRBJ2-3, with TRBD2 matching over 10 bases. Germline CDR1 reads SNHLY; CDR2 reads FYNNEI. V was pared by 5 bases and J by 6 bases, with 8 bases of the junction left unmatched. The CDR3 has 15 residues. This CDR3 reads CASSPFKRGGDTQYF. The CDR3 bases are TGTGCCAGCAGTCCGTTCAAGCGGGGGGGGGATACGCAGTATTTT.

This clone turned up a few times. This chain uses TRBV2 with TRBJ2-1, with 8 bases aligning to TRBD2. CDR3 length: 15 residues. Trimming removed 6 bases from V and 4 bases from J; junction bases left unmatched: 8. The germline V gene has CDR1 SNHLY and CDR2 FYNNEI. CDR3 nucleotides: TGTGCCAGCAGCACCCCAGCGGGGGTGTACAATGAGCAGTTCTTC. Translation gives CASSTPAGVYNEQFF.

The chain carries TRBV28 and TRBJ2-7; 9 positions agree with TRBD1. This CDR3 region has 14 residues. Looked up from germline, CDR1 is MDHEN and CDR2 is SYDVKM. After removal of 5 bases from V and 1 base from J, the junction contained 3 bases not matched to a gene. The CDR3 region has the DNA TGTGCCAGCAGTCGGACAGGGGCGTCCTACGAGCAGTACTTC. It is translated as CASSRTGASYEQYF.